The 25 T cell receptor beta chains below were found in one sample sequenced in a study of blood T cells in healthy people across ages. The use of a sample-barcoded 5' primer and a J-beta primer mix characterized a second PCR of roughly 6 to 12 cycles. TCRdb itself ran the 5' RACE reads through MiXCR, one entry per CDR3 protein. The data show about 1,500,000 distinct CDR3 sequences, about 43% seen once. Sequencing input: blood. These receptors all come from a woman aged 18-30 years in good health.

The V gene is TRBV6-5, the J gene TRBJ1-1, with unresolved D. Germline CDR1 is MNHEY and CDR2 is SVGAGI. V gave up 2 bases and J gave up 3 bases, with 13 bases separating them. The CDR3 totals 15 residues. Written as DNA, the CDR3 is TGTGCCAGCAGTTACATCGGCCCGGGGTACACTGAAGCTTTCTTT. As protein: CASSYIGPGYTEAFF.

This clonotype was detected only a few times. CDR3 in amino acids: CASSWSGVDSPLHF. The CDR3 coding sequence is TGTGCCAGCAGTTGGTCAGGGGTGGATTCACCCCTCCACTTT. The rearrangement uses TRBV27 and TRBJ1-6; D is possibly TRBD1 (6 bases). V was trimmed by 4 bases and J by 8 bases, leaving 12 bases between them. CDR3 length equals 14 residues. Germline lookup yields CDR1 MNHEY and CDR2 SMNVEV (reference sequence).

In its sample, this clonotype was seen a few times. This chain joins TRBV3-1 and TRBJ2-5; 11 bases are a match to TRBD2. The CDR3 has 15 residues. Trimming cost V 6 bases and J 5 bases; bases outside gene matches: 8. Germline values: CDR1 LGHDT, CDR2 YNNKEL (reference sequence). CDR3 DNA sequence: TGTGCCAGCAGACGATCGGGACTAGCGGAGGAGACCCAGTACTTC. Protein product: CASRRSGLAEETQYF.

This rearrangement joins TRBV25-1 to TRBJ1-2, with a weak D call TRBD1 (5 bases). V was clipped by 1 base and J by 5 bases, with 17 bases between them. The length of the CDR3 is 16 residues. Germline lookup yields CDR1 MGHDK and CDR2 SYGVNS. This chain's CDR3 is CASSESRPPTGYGYTF. CDR3 in DNA: TGTGCCAGCAGTGAATCCCGGCCACCTACAGGTTATGGCTACACCTTC.

J is TRBJ2-4 and V is TRBV18, with 7 bases that match TRBD1. The CDR3 spans 13 residues. In germline, CDR1 is KGHSH, CDR2 LQKENI. J gave up 9 bases and V 3 bases, and 5 bases lay outside the gene matches. This CDR3 reads CASSPTGSVIQYF. CDR3 in DNA: TGTGCCAGCTCACCGACAGGGTCGGTCATTCAGTACTTC.

The V gene is TRBV4-1, the J gene TRBJ2-5, with 11 bases fitting TRBD2. With V trimmed by 0 bases and J by 2 bases, 8 bases remained unmatched. Germline CDR1 is MGHRA and CDR2 is YSYEKL. The CDR3 spans 18 residues. CDR3 DNA sequence: TGCGCCAGCAGCCAAGATGCGCTAGCGGGGGGAAGACAAGAGACCCAGTACTTC. Its translation: CASSQDALAGGRQETQYF.

V usage is TRBV12-3 or TRBV12-4 and J usage is TRBJ1-5, with 10 bases fitting TRBD1. The J segment lost 2 bases and the V segment lost 4 bases, leaving 11 bases of the junction unmatched. This CDR3 has 18 amino acids. CDR3 in amino acids: CASSSMGTGVLGNQPQHF. CDR3 in DNA: TGTGCCAGCAGTTCGATGGGGACAGGGGTTTTAGGCAATCAGCCCCAGCATTTT.

This clonotype has a handful of counts. The chain's CDR3 is CASSIAETQYF. CDR3 coding DNA: TGTGCCAGCAGTATTGCCGAGACCCAGTACTTC. The J gene is TRBJ2-5, the V gene TRBV27; D call uncertain. Germline loops: CDR1 MNHEY, CDR2 SMNVEV (reference sequence). V was clipped by 5 bases and J by 5 bases, with 6 bases between them. The CDR3 is made up of 11 amino acids.

The chain couples TRBV25-1 to TRBJ2-5, with D perhaps matching TRBD1 (6 bases). The CDR3 is made up of 16 amino acids. Trimming stripped 2 bases from V and 1 base from J, with 14 bases between. Per germline, CDR1 MGHDK and CDR2 SYGVNS. CDR3 DNA sequence: TGTGCCAGCAGTGAAGGGGGCACAGCCCTCCAAGAGACCCAGTACTTC. Its translation is CASSEGGTALQETQYF.

The chain carries TRBV10-2 and TRBJ1-2; D call uncertain. This CDR3 comprises 13 residues. V gave up 6 bases and J gave up 2 bases, with 10 bases separating them. Germline V lookup: CDR1 WSHSY, CDR2 SAAADI. The CDR3 nucleotides are TGCGCCAGCAGCAAAGCGACAAACTATGGCTACACCTTC. As protein: CASSKATNYGYTF.

This clonotype was seen at least ten times. V usage is TRBV20-1 and J usage is TRBJ2-1, with 9 bases aligning to TRBD2. The CDR3 has 15 amino acids. Germline V CDR1 and CDR2: DFQATT, SNEGSKA (reference sequence). DNA of the CDR3: TGCAGCCTACCGGATATAGCGGGGGACCACAATGAGCAGTTCTTC. Protein: CSLPDIAGDHNEQFF.

The CDR3 coding sequence is TGCAGCGTGGCCCGGGACGCAAGCTCCTACGAGCAGTACTTC. It translates to CSVARDASSYEQYF. The V call is TRBV29-1, the J call TRBJ2-7; D tentatively fits TRBD1 or TRBD2 (5 bases each). Between the trimmed V and J ends, which lost 6 bases and 0 bases, there was a span of 15 bases. Germline V CDR1 and CDR2: SQVTM, ANQGSEA. There are 14 residues in the CDR3.

This clonotype came up a few times. J is TRBJ1-2 and V is TRBV20-1; 7 bases agree with TRBD1. J gave up 4 bases and V 4 bases, and 6 bases lay outside the gene matches. Germline-derived CDR1 and CDR2 are DFQATT and SNEGSKA (reference sequence). This CDR3 region has 13 residues. This CDR3 reads CSAIDRAFYGYTF. The DNA for the CDR3 is TGCAGTGCTATAGACAGGGCATTCTATGGCTACACCTTC.

This clonotype came up once. The rearrangement joins TRBV20-1 to TRBJ1-2; weak D call: TRBD1 (6 bases). The CDR3 covers 13 residues. Trimming shortened V by 3 bases and J by 4 bases, and 12 bases separated the two germline ends. The germline gives CDR1 DFQATT, CDR2 SNEGSKA (reference sequence). CDR3 in amino acids: CSARGAGPYGYTF. The CDR3 DNA sequence: TGCAGTGCTAGGGGGGCAGGCCCCTATGGCTACACCTTC.

The rearrangement joins TRBV27 to TRBJ2-7; 13 bases fit TRBD2. V dropped 2 bases and J dropped 2; count of bases not matched to a gene: 6. The germline V gene encodes CDR1 MNHEY and CDR2 SMNVEV (reference sequence). CDR3 length: 17 residues. In DNA, the CDR3 is TGTGCCAGCAGTTTACGGGGACTAGCGGGGTTAACCTACGAGCAGTACTTC. Its protein is CASSLRGLAGLTYEQYF.

V is TRBV4-1 and J is TRBJ2-5, with unresolved D. Judging by the DNA end, TRBJ2-1 fits better; the J call may be wrong. In germline, CDR1 is MGHRA, CDR2 YSYEKL. The CDR3 runs to 15 residues. This CDR3 is CASSQPAQTEETQFF. Written as DNA, the CDR3 is TGCGCCAGCAGCCAGCCCGCCCAGACTGAAGAGACCCAGTTCTTC.

The chain has TRBV5-1 and TRBJ1-2; D gene unclear. The CDR3 runs to 14 residues. Per the germline V gene, CDR1 is SGHRS and CDR2 is YFSETQ. V was pared by 4 bases and J by 0 bases, with 10 bases between. CDR3 coding DNA: TGCGCCAGCAGCCCCTGGGGTGCTAACTATGGCTACACCTTC. This translates into CASSPWGANYGYTF.

J is TRBJ1-1 and V is TRBV9; no reliable D call. Germline assignment: CDR1 SGDLS and CDR2 YYNGEE. This CDR3 region has 15 residues. Deletions cut 4 bases from V and 2 bases from J, with 15 bases between. Here the CDR3 reads CASSSRGGTNTEAFF. DNA for the CDR3: TGTGCCAGCAGCTCTCGGGGTGGAACAAACACTGAAGCTTTCTTT.

This clonotype came up a few times. The J gene is TRBJ2-7, the V gene TRBV29-1; 13 nucleotides align to TRBD2. V shed 5 bases and J 2 bases; nucleotides not matched to a gene: 9. CDR3 size: 16 residues. Germline V gives CDR1 SQVTM, CDR2 ANQGSEA. CDR3 amino acids: CSVWTGTSGAAYEQYF. In nucleotides, the CDR3 is TGCAGCGTTTGGACCGGGACTAGCGGGGCCGCCTACGAGCAGTACTTC.

The table lists this clonotype with a few counts. The chain has TRBV4-2 and TRBJ2-1, with a tentative D call TRBD2 (7 bases). V gave up 4 bases and J gave up 10 bases, with 14 bases separating them. The CDR3 runs 13 residues. The germline gives CDR1 LGHNA, CDR2 YNFKEQ. CDR3 residues: CASSLNGGGEQFF. As DNA, the CDR3 is TGTGCCAGCAGCCTAAATGGGGGGGGCGAGCAGTTCTTC.

This clonotype turned up a few times. The V and J genes are TRBV11-2 and TRBJ1-4; D is uncertain. The CDR3 extends over 14 amino acids. The V end lost 6 bases, the J end lost 8 bases, and 16 bases lay between the germline ends. Germline CDR1 reads SGHAT; CDR2 reads FQNNGV. The CDR3 here is CASRPVGGGEKLFF. As DNA, the CDR3 is TGTGCCAGCAGGCCTGTCGGTGGTGGAGAAAAACTGTTTTTT.

This chain uses TRBV12-3 or TRBV12-4 with TRBJ2-1; D unresolved. The ends were cut back, 3 bases at V and 13 bases at J, with 16 bases in the middle. The CDR3 runs 13 residues. The CDR3 DNA reads as TGTGCCAGCAGTTTTTACAGCCAAGAGACCCAGTTCTTC. Protein sequence: CASSFYSQETQFF.

The J gene is TRBJ2-7, the V gene TRBV20-1, with 9 bases lining up with TRBD1. The J segment lost 7 bases and the V segment lost 5 bases, leaving 15 bases of the junction unmatched. CDR3 length: 15 residues. Looked up from germline, CDR1 is DFQATT and CDR2 is SNEGSKA (reference sequence). In nucleotides, the CDR3 is TGCAGTGCTTTCGACCGGGACAGGGACTACAATGAGCAGTACTTC. Protein: CSAFDRDRDYNEQYF.

The V gene is TRBV27, the J gene TRBJ2-1, with D unclear. Germline V lookup: CDR1 MNHEY, CDR2 SMNVEV (reference sequence). The V gene lost 6 bases and the J gene lost 7 bases, with 13 bases spanning the gap. This CDR3 region has 13 residues. The CDR3 DNA sequence: TGTGCCAGCAGAACGGAACGACGGAATGAGCAGTTCTTC. Protein: CASRTERRNEQFF.

This clonotype was seen only a few times. The V call is TRBV20-1, the J call TRBJ2-7; D not certain. The CDR3 covers 13 residues. V gave up 4 bases and J gave up 1 base, with 11 bases separating them. CDR1 DFQATT and CDR2 SNEGSKA come from the germline V gene (reference sequence). CDR3: CSAIDSSSYEQYF. CDR3 in DNA: TGCAGTGCTATCGACTCGTCGTCCTACGAGCAGTACTTC.